This T cell receptor beta chain comes out of a study of blood T cell repertoires in COVID-19 (dated by TCRdb to 2020 to 2022). Broadly, across the study: Collaborator samples came from the United States, Italy and Spain and covered acute and convalescent phases of COVID-19. The prospective study material was composed of cDNA or gDNA derived from T cells, B-cell-depleted T cells, or PBMCs. Subjects who had been exposed to COVID-19, were actively infected with it, or had recovered from it provided the deeply sampled blood TCRbeta repertoires that made up the dataset. The repertoires were made available in a free public database intended to serve as a resource for research on the immune response to SARS-CoV-2. Samples came from the ongoing ImmuneRACE study (first 160 participants) plus 1,254 subjects from 6 global collaborators. Sample metadata almost always included a de-identified subject ID, COVID-19 status, age in years and sex. Where available, HLA class I and class II types were obtained from metadata supplied by the sample provider rather than from assay-based typing. Broad study findings and their caveats: How much clinical and demographic metadata was included differed by source and by participant, and the metadata was provided uncurated.

Each collaborating institution followed its own protocols to collect whole blood in K2EDTA tubes. For TCRbeta analysis, collaborators shipped samples in one of three forms: frozen whole blood, isolated PBMCs, or DNA extracted from either of those sample types. This clone came up a few times. No antigen is known for it. No much larger clone is present one base from it, and per-base qualities are unavailable. The CDR3 sequence holds 15 residues, the cysteine and phenylalanine included. This entry keeps only the CDR3 DNA: 45 bases, framed from base 1. Ends trimmed: V by 5 bases, J by 0 bases; bases unmatched to a gene: 4. CDR1 and CDR2 are read off the germline V gene (reference sequence) as LNHDA and SQIVND. The immunoSEQ Assay, a bias-controlled multiplex PCR, was used to amplify TCRbeta CDR3 regions from genomic DNA. As for the original processing: The number of nucleated cells in each sample was estimated by amplification of reference gene primers within the assay. To quantify the absolute abundance of each unique TCRbeta CDR3 rearrangement, sequence reads were collapsed and filtered. Productive Simpson clonality was computed per sample as the square root of Simpson's diversity index over productive rearrangements. TCRdb's version of the immuneACCESS table is confined to in-frame rearrangements and falls short of the full clone set. An unresolved V gene accounts for under half of the shortfall where checked; the remainder is of unknown origin. V, J and clone size are taken as reported in that table, and D and trimming were inferred from the DNA itself. This sample is represented by fewer than 200,000 clones; approximately 84% of them were singletons. The ten largest clones represent 11% of the sample.

Here the chain combines TRBV19 and TRBJ1-3; 7 nucleotides in the junction match TRBD1. Sequencing used peripheral blood. This sequence was found in an older man with active or convalescent COVID-19. CDR3 region: CASSRDRASGNTIYF. The base sequence is TGTGCCAGTAGTCGAGACAGGGCCTCTGGAAACACCATATATTTT.